This passage covers 13 T cell receptor beta chains from one sample sequenced in a study of tissue T cells after allogeneic stem cell transplantation. TCRdb's copy holds only in-frame clones and misses some; the assay was immunoSEQ multiplex PCR. The repertoire holds more than 20,000 clones, with about 89% as singletons. This sample comprised blood, obtained before transplantation. Every receptor here comes from a male donor at least 60 years old who later had graft-versus-host disease after an allogeneic stem cell transplant.

This clone was counted only a few times. The J gene is TRBJ2-7, the V gene TRBV5-1; D may correspond to TRBD1 or TRBD2 (5 bases each). The V end lost 0 bases, the J end lost 0 bases, and 10 bases lay between the germline ends. The germline V gene has CDR1 SGHRS and CDR2 YFSETQ. The CDR3 is 15 residues long. The CDR3 region has the DNA TGCGCCAGCAGCTTGGGTGGGACCACCTCCTACGAGCAGTACTTC. Translating gives CASSLGGTTSYEQYF.

The V and J genes are TRBV2 and TRBJ1-2; 10 bases line up with TRBD1. V dropped 7 bases and J dropped 6; count of bases not matched to a gene: 8. The germline gives CDR1 SNHLY, CDR2 FYNNEI. This CDR3 has 14 amino acids. The DNA of the CDR3 is TGTGCCAGCACCCTCGGACAGGGGGAGAATGGCTACACCTTC. This encodes CASTLGQGENGYTF.

The chain employs TRBV28 and TRBJ1-4, with TRBD1 matching over 11 bases. The CDR3 covers 15 residues. Per the germline V gene, CDR1 is MDHEN and CDR2 is SYDVKM. The V gene end was trimmed by 5 bases and the J gene end by 10 bases; junction bases not matched to a gene: 9. In DNA, the CDR3 is TGTGCCAGCAGTAGTACCGGGACAGGGGGGCGAAAACTGTTTTTT. It encodes CASSSTGTGGRKLFF.

The CDR3 nucleotides read TGTGCCAGCTCAGAGCTCGGCCTGAACACTGAAGCTTTCTTT. Its translation is CASSELGLNTEAFF. The rearrangement links TRBV18 to TRBJ1-1; D remains ambiguous. The CDR3 contains 14 residues. Germline V gene sequence: CDR1 KGHSH, CDR2 LQKENI. Trimming cost V 5 bases and J 0 bases, with 10 bases left between them. Supplemented by reference TRBV18 and TRBJ1-1, the full variable domain reads NAGVMQNPRHLVRRRGQEARLRCSPMKGHSHVYWYRQLPEEGLKFMVYLQKENIIDESGMPKERFSAEFPKEGPSILRIQQVVRGDSAAYFCASSELGLNTEAFFGQGTRLTVV.

This rearrangement joins TRBV15 to TRBJ2-7; no firm D call. Germline CDR1 is LNHNV and CDR2 is YYDKDF (reference sequence). This CDR3 spans 16 amino acids. V was cut by 5 bases and J by 5 bases, with 22 bases left in between. The CDR3 reads CATSGAKGRGTHEQYF. CDR3 nucleotide sequence: TGTGCCACCAGCGGAGCGAAAGGGCGCGGAACGCACGAGCAGTACTTC.

The V and J genes are TRBV7-9 and TRBJ2-5; possible D gene TRBD1, 5 bases. The CDR3 sequence is 12 residues long. Trimming stripped 8 bases from V and 5 bases from J, with 12 bases between. The germline V gene encodes CDR1 SEHNR and CDR2 FQNEAQ (reference sequence). Here the CDR3 DNA reads TGTGCCAGCGTCCCCAAGGGGGAGACCCAGTACTTC. Translation: CASVPKGETQYF.

V and J are TRBV4-3 and TRBJ2-7, with 9 bases that match TRBD2. The V segment lost 5 bases and the J segment 5 bases; nucleotides outside the gene matches: 13. From germline, CDR1 is LGHNA and CDR2 YSLEER. This CDR3 region has 16 residues. The CDR3 region is CASSRPSGRPHHEQYF. The CDR3 DNA sequence: TGCGCCAGCAGCAGACCAAGCGGGAGGCCCCACCACGAGCAGTACTTC.

This chain links TRBV9 with TRBJ2-3; possibly TRBD2 for D (5 bases). Germline V gene sequence: CDR1 SGDLS, CDR2 YYNGEE. This CDR3 comprises 16 residues. The V and J ends lost 0 bases and 0 bases respectively, with 11 bases between them. CDR3 amino acids: CASSVVNGGSTDTQYF. For the CDR3, the DNA is TGTGCCAGCAGCGTAGTTAATGGCGGGAGCACAGATACGCAGTATTTT. The whole variable domain, filled in from reference TRBV9 and TRBJ2-3, reads DSGVTQTPKHLITATGQRVTLRCSPRSGDLSVYWYQQSLDQGLQFLIQYYNGEERAKGNILERFSAQQFPDLHSELNLSSLELGDSALYFCASSVVNGGSTDTQYFGPGTRLTVL.

The chain employs TRBV5-1 and TRBJ1-4; possible D gene TRBD1, 6 bases. The CDR3 sequence is 15 residues long. V dropped 0 bases and J dropped 4 bases, with 10 bases sitting between them. Per germline, CDR1 SGHRS and CDR2 YFSETQ. The CDR3 spells CASSLVAGDNEKLFF. In nucleotides, the CDR3 is TGCGCCAGCAGCTTGGTGGCAGGGGATAATGAAAAACTGTTTTTT.

The chain couples TRBV7-7 to TRBJ2-5; 10 bases fit TRBD2. V lost 5 bases and J lost 3; bases outside the gene matches: 3. Per the germline V gene, CDR1 is SSHAT and CDR2 is FNYEAQ (reference sequence). This CDR3 spans 14 amino acids. The CDR3 loop is CASSKSGGEETQYF. The CDR3 nucleotides are TGTGCCAGCAGCAAGAGCGGGGGGGAAGAGACCCAGTACTTC.

V gene TRBV10-3 combines with J gene TRBJ1-1, with 7 bases matching TRBD1. Germline CDR1 is ENHRY and CDR2 is SYGVKD. The CDR3 is 14 amino acids. J gave up 4 bases and V 2 bases, and 4 bases lay outside the gene matches. The CDR3 region has the DNA TGTGCCATCAGTGAGACAGGGGAAAGCACTGAAGCTTTCTTT. Encoded protein: CAISETGESTEAFF.

Here the CDR3 reads CASSIVRVNTGELFF. The DNA of the CDR3 is TGTGCCAGTAGTATAGTCAGGGTGAACACCGGGGAGCTGTTTTTT. The V gene is TRBV19, the J gene TRBJ2-2; maybe TRBD1 (5 bases). Germline V gives CDR1 LNHDA, CDR2 SQIVND (reference sequence). This CDR3 spans 15 amino acids. With 1 base removed from V and 1 base from J, the gap between germline ends came to 7 bases.

The chain has TRBV3-1 (or the pseudogene TRBV3-2) and TRBJ2-5, with 7 bases matching TRBD2. This CDR3 has 14 amino acids. CDR1 is LGHDT, CDR2 YNNKEL, per germline (reference sequence). The V segment lost 8 bases and the J segment 1 base; nucleotides outside the gene matches: 7. In nucleotides, the CDR3 is TGTGCCAGCGGCACGACTAGCCTCCAAGAGACCCAGTACTTC. This sequence encodes CASGTTSLQETQYF.